Presented here are 10 T cell receptor beta chains from one specimen sequenced in a study of regulatory T cells in long-lasting Graves disease (dated by TCRdb to the early 2020s). Sample time point, as interpreted from the label and publication: newly diagnosed GD, antithyroid drugs for less than 3 months. RNA was extracted from PBMCs in TRIzol for both TCR sequencing and RNA sequencing. Library preparation employed multiplex PCR. The instrument given in TCRdb is Illumina HiSeq 4000. To build TCR beta libraries, CDR3 regions were amplified by Arm-PCR using iRepertoire HTBI primers. TCRdb reworked the public reads: Q25 trimming with fastp, MiXCR clone assembly, productive beta chains retained. Each entry merges the rows of one CDR3 protein and shows their most common DNA and genes. For this sample there are hundreds of thousands of distinct CDR3 sequences; about 16% appear just once. The ten largest make up more than 15% of the sample.

These data were also reused for a study on T cells in Graves' hyperthyroidism and ophthalmopathy.

Source: peripheral blood mononuclear cells (PBMCs), taken at new diagnosis, from a patient treated with antithyroid drugs. These receptors were obtained from a woman in her thirties with Graves disease. Donor details come from another sample of the same person, matched by shared clones.

This clonotype was observed many times. For the CDR3, the DNA is TGTGCCAGCAGCTTAGCCAACACTGAAGCTTTCTTT. Translated, it gives CASSLANTEAFF. The chain links TRBV11-2 to TRBJ1-1; D is undetermined. Per germline, CDR1 SGHAT and CDR2 FQNNGV. The germline V and J ends were trimmed by 1 base and 2 bases, with 2 bases remaining between them. The CDR3 runs to 12 residues.

This clonotype was seen at least ten times. The genes are TRBV7-3 and TRBJ2-3; weak D call: TRBD2 (6 bases). Germline values: CDR1 SGHTA, CDR2 FQGTGA. This CDR3 has 12 amino acids. V dropped 2 bases and J dropped 9 bases, with 9 bases sitting between them. The CDR3 bases are TGTGCCAGCAGCTTACAGGAGGGAACGCAGTATTTT. This encodes CASSLQEGTQYF.

This clonotype has ten or more counts. The rearrangement joins TRBV15 to TRBJ2-5; perhaps TRBD2 as D (6 bases). Trimming cost V 0 bases and J 7 bases, with 9 bases left between them. Germline loops: CDR1 LNHNV, CDR2 YYDKDF (reference sequence). CDR3 length equals 13 residues. The CDR3 sequence is CATSREEGGTQYF. CDR3 sequence (DNA): TGTGCCACCAGCAGAGAGGAGGGCGGGACCCAGTACTTC.

The V call is TRBV4-1, the J call TRBJ2-7; 10 bases line up with TRBD1. Germline V gives CDR1 MGHRA, CDR2 YSYEKL. V shed 4 bases, J shed 4 bases, and the junction held 7 bases outside the gene matches. The CDR3 contains 15 residues. The CDR3 DNA reads TGCGCCAGCAGCCCAGCGCGGGGACAGGGGTACGAGCAGTACTTC. Its protein is CASSPARGQGYEQYF.

The rearrangement joins TRBV5-4 to TRBJ2-3, with 7 positions matching TRBD1. The V gene's germline CDR1 is SGHNT and CDR2 YYREEE (reference sequence). V lost 4 bases to trimming and J lost 4 bases; unmatched junction nucleotides: 9. The CDR3 has 15 amino acids. CDR3 coding DNA: TGTGCCAGCAGCCCTGGGACAGCCAAAGCAGATACGCAGTATTTT. Translation: CASSPGTAKADTQYF.

The gene calls are TRBV20-1 and TRBJ2-7, with D perhaps being TRBD1 or TRBD2 (6 bases each). The CDR3 spans 18 residues. CDR1 is DFQATT and CDR2 is SNEGSKA in the germline V gene (reference sequence). Here the CDR3 DNA reads TGCAGCCCACAGGGTTCTCCTCTCCCGCGGGGACTCTCCTACGAGCAGTACTTC. Translating it yields CSPQGSPLPRGLSYEQYF.

This clonotype showed up many times. The chain carries TRBV6-1 and TRBJ1-2; 9 bases map to TRBD1. The CDR3 is 14 residues long. Trimming removed 6 bases from V and 5 bases from J; junction bases left unmatched: 7. Germline-derived CDR1 and CDR2 are MNHNS and SASEGT. The CDR3 DNA reads TGTGCCAGCAGCCTGGACAGGGGCTATTATGGCTACACCTTC. Encoded protein: CASSLDRGYYGYTF.

This clonotype showed up many times. The rearrangement links TRBV10-1 to TRBJ2-3, with 10 positions matching TRBD2. Trimming at V came to 4 bases and at J to 2 bases, leaving 3 bases not matched to a gene. The germline V gene has CDR1 WNHNN and CDR2 SYGVQD (reference sequence). The CDR3 totals 15 residues. The CDR3 sequence is CASSVGLADTDTQYF. The CDR3 bases are TGCGCCAGCAGTGTTGGACTAGCGGACACAGATACGCAGTATTTT.

V usage is TRBV28 and J usage is TRBJ2-1; 11 bases match TRBD2. Trimming cost V 6 bases and J 7 bases; bases outside gene matches: 5. CDR3 length: 14 residues. Germline CDR1 MDHEN, CDR2 SYDVKM. DNA of the CDR3: TGTGCCAGCAGAGCGCGGACTAGCGGGAATGAGCAGTTCTTC. This gives the protein CASRARTSGNEQFF.

The chain links TRBV7-9 to TRBJ1-1; tentatively, D is TRBD1 (6 bases). In germline, CDR1 is SEHNR, CDR2 FQNEAQ (reference sequence). This CDR3 region has 15 residues. V was shortened by 5 bases and J by 1 base, with 14 bases between the two germline ends. In DNA form, the CDR3 reads TGTGCCAGCAGCATTGGGGGCAGCCGGAACACTGAAGCTTTCTTT. Translating it yields CASSIGGSRNTEAFF.